The present entry profiles one T cell receptor beta chain with its context. Its antigen remains unidentified. The data originate from a study of T cell responses to AZD1222 COVID-19 vaccine. Sequencing was performed with immunoSEQ multiplex PCR; in TCRdb, only in-frame clones are kept and a portion is missing. The data contain some 180,000 clones, roughly 92% of them singletons. The CDR3 is made up of 15 amino acids. Germline CDR1 LNHDA, CDR2 SQIVND (reference sequence). V lost 7 bases and J lost 2, with 15 bases in between. Overall study results and limits: Donors, mostly white British, included more females; clonal diversity was possibly underestimated. Reportedly, nearly half of unique spike TCRs recognized epitopes outside B.1.351/B.1.1.7 mutations. Baseline serostatus was positive in only a handful of AZD1222 recipients.

This clonotype was sampled from an adult in good health. The rearrangement uses TRBV19 and TRBJ1-5; a weak D match, TRBD1 (5 bases). The source material was peripheral blood, sampled on day 0 of AZD1222 vaccination. The CDR3 sequence is CASTQAGVGNQPQHF. CDR3 coding DNA: TGTGCCAGTACCCAAGCGGGGGTGGGCAATCAGCCCCAGCATTTT.